This T cell receptor (beta chain) was captured in a study of T cells in Graves' hyperthyroidism and ophthalmopathy (dated by TCRdb to the late 2010s). General notes on the study: Peripheral blood samples were taken at initial diagnosis, before any treatment was given. After blood sampling, hyperthyroidism patients were treated with methimazole at a starting dose of 30 mg daily, and ophthalmopathy patients were treated with high-dose intravenous methylprednisolone. Whether ophthalmopathy could be predicted prospectively was tested in an independent validation cohort made up of fewer than 20 hyperthyroidism patients plus 17 patients who later progressed to ophthalmopathy. The 100 or so discovery patients were randomly split 7:3 into training and test sets. TCR Vbeta CDR3 sequencing of fewer than 150 peripheral blood samples (43 ophthalmopathy, approximately 80 hyperthyroidism and approximately 17 progressor patients) is reported in the paper. A discovery cohort of about 100 patients, roughly 45 with Graves' ophthalmopathy and over 55 with stable Graves' hyperthyroidism, was used to find distinguishing TCR V-J signatures. Thyroid tissue and blood T-cell repertoires from about 6 Graves' hyperthyroidism patients were also compared in the study.

The TCR beta CDR3 regions were amplified from RNA transcripts. For the first round of RT-PCR on the TCR CDR3, the HTBI primer set was used together with the Qiagen OneStep RT-PCR kit. Libraries were constructed in a second round of multiplex PCR, after which size selection and purification were performed. Libraries were sequenced paired-end with 100 bp reads on an Illumina HiSeq2000. In the source study's methods: SOAPnuke was used to process the raw data, with reads discarded if the reads contained adapters or uncalled bases, had a mean Phred below 15, or lacked an exact constant-primer or identifier match. COPE v1.2.5 was used to merge high-quality paired reads, and clonotypes were defined as unique nucleotide sequences. Clonotypes were aligned to IMGT TRBV, TRBD and TRBJ reference segments using MiTCR v1.1. The analysis included only V-J combinations with a frequency above 0.0001, which together covered about 99% of the repertoires. The TCS score was defined as the ratio of F50 (clonal expansion) to E x V (chaos), calculated using BLOSUM62-based TCRdist between CDR3 peptides within each V-J. Welch's t-statistics and random forest reduced 450 to 600 V-J features to under 15, which were used in a naive Bayes classifier (R e1071). The public reads were run again by TCRdb, first through fastp at Q25 and then through MiXCR, and only productive beta chains were kept. One record per CDR3 amino acid sequence lists the most common genes and DNA. V and J calls and clone size were set by TCRdb, not the authors. This sample lists about 640,000 distinct CDR3 sequences; roughly 20% were detected once. The top ten clonotypes cover around a third of the sample.

This clonotype was observed many times. Its antigen specificity is not known. No per-base quality is available; no much larger clone lies one base away. Moderately to severely active disease, a Clinical Activity Score of at least 3, a NOSPECS grade of at least 4, and a duration under 3 months were present in ophthalmopathy patients. Any patient with an uncontrolled infection, another autoimmune disease, pregnancy or lactation was excluded. Diagnoses were based on clinical symptoms, serum thyroxine and TRAb, thyroid ultrasound and orbital computed tomography. PBMCs were separated from under 11 ml of fresh peripheral blood using Ficoll-Paque density gradient centrifugation. Trizol reagent was used to extract total RNA, and RNA quality was then checked on an Agilent 2100 Bioanalyzer. Results the study describes overall, beyond this receptor: Blood samples also contained most of the expanded thyroid clonotypes (frequency above 0.001), which suggests that blood repertoires may reflect thyroid immune responses. A 13 V-J signature model separated ophthalmopathy from stable hyperthyroidism, with about 90% sensitivity and just under 84% specificity in cross-validation and 80%/75% in testing. Sample size was not statistically predetermined, and blinding of investigators to group allocation was not performed. During validation, the model predicted progression to ophthalmopathy a median of approximately 6.5 months ahead of onset, with almost 71% sensitivity and less than 85% specificity.

From a lookup of the germline V gene, CDR1 and CDR2 are SGHTA and FQGNSA. The CDR3 runs 13 residues from the cysteine to the phenylalanine. Just the 39-base CDR3 DNA is kept, in frame starting at base 1. Between the V and J ends, shortened by 0 bases and 2 bases respectively, the junction contains 4 bases. This clonotype was sampled from a man aged 30-40 years with Graves' ophthalmopathy. The specimen was blood. This sequence uses TRBV7-2 and TRBJ2-5; confidence is insufficient to name the D gene. The CDR3 has the sequence CASSLASQETQYF. The DNA sequence follows: TGTGCCAGCAGCTTAGCTAGTCAAGAGACCCAGTACTTC.